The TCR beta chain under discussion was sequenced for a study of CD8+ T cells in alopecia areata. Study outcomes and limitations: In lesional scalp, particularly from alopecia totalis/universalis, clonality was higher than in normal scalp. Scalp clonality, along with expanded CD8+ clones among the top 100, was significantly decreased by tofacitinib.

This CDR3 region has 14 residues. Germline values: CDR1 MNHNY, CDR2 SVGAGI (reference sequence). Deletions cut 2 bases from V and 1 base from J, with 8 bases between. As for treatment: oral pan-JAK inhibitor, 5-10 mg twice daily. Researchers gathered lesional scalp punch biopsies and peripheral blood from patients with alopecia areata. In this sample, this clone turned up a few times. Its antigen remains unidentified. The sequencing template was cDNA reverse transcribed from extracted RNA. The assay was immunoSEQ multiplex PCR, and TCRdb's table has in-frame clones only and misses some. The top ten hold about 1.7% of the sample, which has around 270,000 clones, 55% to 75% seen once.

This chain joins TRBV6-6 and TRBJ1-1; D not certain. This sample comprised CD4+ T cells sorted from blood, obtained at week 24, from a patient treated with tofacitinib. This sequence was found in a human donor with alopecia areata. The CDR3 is CASSYPGANTEAFF. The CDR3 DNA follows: TGTGCCAGCAGTTACCCGGGAGCGAACACTGAAGCTTTCTTT.